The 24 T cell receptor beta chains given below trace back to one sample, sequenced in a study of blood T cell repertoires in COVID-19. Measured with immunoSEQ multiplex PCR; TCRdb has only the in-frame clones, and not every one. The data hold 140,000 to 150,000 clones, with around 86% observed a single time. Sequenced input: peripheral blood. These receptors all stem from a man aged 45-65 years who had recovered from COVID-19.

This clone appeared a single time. The CDR3 reads CSVLTSGPTGELFF. The CDR3 DNA sequence: TGCAGCGTTTTGACTAGCGGCCCTACCGGGGAGCTGTTTTTT. The V call is TRBV29-1, the J call TRBJ2-2, with 9 positions matching TRBD2. The V gene's germline CDR1 is SQVTM and CDR2 ANQGSEA. The junction had 6 bases not matched to a gene; V was cut back by 5 bases and J by 5 bases. The CDR3 consists of 14 residues.

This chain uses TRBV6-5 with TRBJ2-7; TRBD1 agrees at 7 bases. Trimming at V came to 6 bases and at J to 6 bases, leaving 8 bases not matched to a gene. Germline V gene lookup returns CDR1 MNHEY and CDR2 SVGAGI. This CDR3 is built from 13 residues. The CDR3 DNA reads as TGTGCCAGCAGCCGACAAGGGGGCGGCGAGCAGTACTTC. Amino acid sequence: CASSRQGGGEQYF.

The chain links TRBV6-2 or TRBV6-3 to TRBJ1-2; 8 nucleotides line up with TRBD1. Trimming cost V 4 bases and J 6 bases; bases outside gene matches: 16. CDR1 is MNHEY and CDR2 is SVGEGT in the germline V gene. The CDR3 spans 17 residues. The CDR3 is CASSSFRDRGAADGYTF. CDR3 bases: TGTGCCAGCAGTTCCTTTCGAGACAGGGGAGCCGCGGATGGCTACACCTTC.

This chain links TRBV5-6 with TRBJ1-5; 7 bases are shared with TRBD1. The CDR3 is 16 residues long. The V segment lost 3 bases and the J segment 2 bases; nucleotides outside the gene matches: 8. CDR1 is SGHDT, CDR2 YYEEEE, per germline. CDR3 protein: CASSYQGDQRNQPQHF. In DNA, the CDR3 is TGTGCCAGCAGCTACCAGGGGGACCAGCGCAATCAGCCCCAGCATTTT.

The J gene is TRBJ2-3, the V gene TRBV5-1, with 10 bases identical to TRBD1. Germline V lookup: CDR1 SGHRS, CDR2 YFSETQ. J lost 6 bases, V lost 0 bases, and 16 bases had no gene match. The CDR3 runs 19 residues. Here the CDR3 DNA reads TGCGCCAGCAGCTTGGTCCCCCCACGACAGGGGGCTTCTCCGGATACGCAGTATTTT. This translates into CASSLVPPRQGASPDTQYF.

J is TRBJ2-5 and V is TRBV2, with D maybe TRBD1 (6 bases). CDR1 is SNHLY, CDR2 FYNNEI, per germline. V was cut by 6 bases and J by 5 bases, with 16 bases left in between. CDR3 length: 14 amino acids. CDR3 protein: CASSPQGFAETQYF. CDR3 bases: TGTGCCAGCAGCCCACAGGGTTTTGCGGAGACCCAGTACTTC.

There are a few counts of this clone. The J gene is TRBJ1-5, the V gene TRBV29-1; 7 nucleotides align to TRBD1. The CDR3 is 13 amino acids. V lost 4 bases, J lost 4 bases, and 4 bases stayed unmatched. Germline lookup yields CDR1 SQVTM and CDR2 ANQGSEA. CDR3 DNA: TGCAGCGTTGGAGACAGGGTAAATCAGCCCCAGCATTTT. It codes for CSVGDRVNQPQHF.

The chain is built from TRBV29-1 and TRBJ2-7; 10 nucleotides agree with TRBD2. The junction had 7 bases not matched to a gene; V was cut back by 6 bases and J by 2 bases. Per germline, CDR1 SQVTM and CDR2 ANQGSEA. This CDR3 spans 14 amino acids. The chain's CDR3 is CSVDSGGYPYEQYF. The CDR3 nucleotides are TGCAGCGTGGATAGCGGGGGGTACCCCTACGAGCAGTACTTC.

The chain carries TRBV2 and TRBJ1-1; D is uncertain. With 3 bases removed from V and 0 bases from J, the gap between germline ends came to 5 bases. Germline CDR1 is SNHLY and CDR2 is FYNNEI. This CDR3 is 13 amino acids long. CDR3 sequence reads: CASSDELNTEAFF. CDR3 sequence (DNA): TGTGCCAGCAGTGACGAGTTGAACACTGAAGCTTTCTTT. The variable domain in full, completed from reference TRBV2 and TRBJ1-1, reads EPEVTQTPSHQVTQMGQEVILRCVPISNHLYFYWYRQILGQKVEFLVSFYNNEISEKSEIFDDQFSVERPDGSNFTLKIRSTKLEDSAMYFCASSDELNTEAFFGQGTRLTVV.

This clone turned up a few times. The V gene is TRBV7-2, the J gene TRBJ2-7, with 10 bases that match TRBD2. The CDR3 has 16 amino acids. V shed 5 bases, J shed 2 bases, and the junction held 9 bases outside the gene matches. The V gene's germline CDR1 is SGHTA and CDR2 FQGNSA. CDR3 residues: CASSVNPAGGPYEQYF. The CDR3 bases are TGTGCCAGCAGCGTAAATCCAGCGGGGGGGCCCTACGAGCAGTACTTC. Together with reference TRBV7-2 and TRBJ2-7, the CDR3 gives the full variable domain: GAGVSQSPSNKVTEKGKDVELRCDPISGHTALYWYRQSLGQGLEFLIYFQGNSAPDKSGLPSDRFSAERTGGSVSTLTIQRTQQEDSAVYLCASSVNPAGGPYEQYFGPGTRLTVT.

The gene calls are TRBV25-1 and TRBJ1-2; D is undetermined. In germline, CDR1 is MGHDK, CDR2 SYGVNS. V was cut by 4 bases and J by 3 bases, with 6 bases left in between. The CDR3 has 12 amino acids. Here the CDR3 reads CASSGSYYGYTF. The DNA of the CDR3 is TGTGCCAGCAGTGGTAGCTACTATGGCTACACCTTC.

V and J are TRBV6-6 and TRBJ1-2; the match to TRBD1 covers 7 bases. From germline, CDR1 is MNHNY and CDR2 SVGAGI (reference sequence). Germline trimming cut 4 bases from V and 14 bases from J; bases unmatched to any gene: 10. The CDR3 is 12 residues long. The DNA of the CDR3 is TGTGCCAGCAGTTCAAGACAGGGAAGTGAGACCTTC. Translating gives CASSSRQGSETF.

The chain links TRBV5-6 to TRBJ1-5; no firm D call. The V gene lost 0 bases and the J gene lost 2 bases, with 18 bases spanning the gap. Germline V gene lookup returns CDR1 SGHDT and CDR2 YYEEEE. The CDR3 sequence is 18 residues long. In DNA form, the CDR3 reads TGTGCCAGCAGCTTGGGGGGTTTTGGAGGGAGGGGCAATCAGCCCCAGCATTTT. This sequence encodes CASSLGGFGGRGNQPQHF. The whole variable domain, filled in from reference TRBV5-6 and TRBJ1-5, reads DAGVTQSPTHLIKTRGQQVTLRCSPKSGHDTVSWYQQALGQGPQFIFQYYEEEERQRGNFPDRFSGHQFPNYSSELNVNALLLGDSALYLCASSLGGFGGRGNQPQHFGDGTRLSIL.

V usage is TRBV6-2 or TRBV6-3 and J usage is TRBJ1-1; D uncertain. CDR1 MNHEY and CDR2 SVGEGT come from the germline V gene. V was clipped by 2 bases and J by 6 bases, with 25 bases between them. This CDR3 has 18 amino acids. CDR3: CASSYIDRVISVNAEAFF. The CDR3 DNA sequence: TGTGCCAGCAGTTACATTGACCGGGTCATCTCGGTTAACGCTGAAGCTTTCTTT.

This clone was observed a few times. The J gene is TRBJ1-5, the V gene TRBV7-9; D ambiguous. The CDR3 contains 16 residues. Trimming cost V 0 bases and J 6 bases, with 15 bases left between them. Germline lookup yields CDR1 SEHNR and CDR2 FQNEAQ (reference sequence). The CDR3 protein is CASSLAPADLGQPQHF. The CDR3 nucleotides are TGTGCCAGCAGCTTAGCGCCGGCGGACTTAGGTCAGCCCCAGCATTTT. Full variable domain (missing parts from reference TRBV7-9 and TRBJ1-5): DTGVSQNPRHKITKRGQNVTFRCDPISEHNRLYWYRQTLGQGPEFLTYFQNEAQLEKSRLLSDRFSAERPKGSFSTLEIQRTEQGDSAMYLCASSLAPADLGQPQHFGDGTRLSIL.

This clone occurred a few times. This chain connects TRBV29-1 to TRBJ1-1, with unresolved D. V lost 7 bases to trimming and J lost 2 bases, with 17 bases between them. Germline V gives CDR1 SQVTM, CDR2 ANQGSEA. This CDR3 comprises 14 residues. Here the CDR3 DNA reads TGCAGCGGAGGAACGGGAACCCCTAACACTGAAGCTTTCTTT. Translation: CSGGTGTPNTEAFF.

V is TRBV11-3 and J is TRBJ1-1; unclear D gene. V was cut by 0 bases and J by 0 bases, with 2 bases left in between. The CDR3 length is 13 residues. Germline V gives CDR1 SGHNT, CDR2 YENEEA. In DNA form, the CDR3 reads TGTGCCAGCAGCTTAGACTTGAACACTGAAGCTTTCTTT. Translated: CASSLDLNTEAFF.

The CDR3 here is CASSLPDRVHEQYF. DNA for the CDR3: TGTGCCAGCAGCCTCCCGGACAGGGTGCACGAGCAGTACTTC. The V call is TRBV3-1 (or the pseudogene TRBV3-2), the J call TRBJ2-7; 8 bases match TRBD1. V lost 4 bases, J lost 5 bases, and 7 bases stayed unmatched. The CDR3 loop spans 14 amino acids. From germline, CDR1 is LGHDT and CDR2 YNNKEL (reference sequence).

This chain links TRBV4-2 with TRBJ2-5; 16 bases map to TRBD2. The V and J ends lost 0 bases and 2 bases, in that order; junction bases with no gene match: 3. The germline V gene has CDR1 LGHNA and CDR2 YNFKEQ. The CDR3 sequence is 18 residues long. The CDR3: CASSQEGTSGGGQETQYF. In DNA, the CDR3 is TGTGCCAGCAGCCAAGAAGGGACTAGCGGGGGGGGACAAGAGACCCAGTACTTC.

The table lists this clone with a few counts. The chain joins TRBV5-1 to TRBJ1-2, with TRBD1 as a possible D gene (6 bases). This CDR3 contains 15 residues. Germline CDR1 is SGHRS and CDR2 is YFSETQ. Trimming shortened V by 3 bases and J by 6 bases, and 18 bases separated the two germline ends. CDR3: CASSSGTGRDNGYTF. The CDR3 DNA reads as TGCGCCAGCAGCTCCGGGACCGGACGGGACAATGGCTACACCTTC.

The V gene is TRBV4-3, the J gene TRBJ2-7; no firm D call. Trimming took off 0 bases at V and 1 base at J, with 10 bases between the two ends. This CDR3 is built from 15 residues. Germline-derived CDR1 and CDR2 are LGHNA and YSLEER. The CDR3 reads CASSQDRQKSYEQYF. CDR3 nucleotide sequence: TGCGCCAGCAGCCAAGATCGACAAAAGTCCTACGAGCAGTACTTC.

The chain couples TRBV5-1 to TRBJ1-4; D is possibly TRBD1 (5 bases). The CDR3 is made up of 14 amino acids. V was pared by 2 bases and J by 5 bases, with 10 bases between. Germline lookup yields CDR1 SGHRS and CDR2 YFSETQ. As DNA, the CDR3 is TGCGCCAGCAGCTTAAACCGACAGAATGAAAAACTGTTTTTT. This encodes CASSLNRQNEKLFF. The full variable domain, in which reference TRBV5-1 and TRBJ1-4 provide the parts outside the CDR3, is KAGVTQTPRYLIKTRGQQVTLSCSPISGHRSVSWYQQTPGQGLQFLFEYFSETQRNKGNFPGRFSGRQFSNSRSEMNVSTLELGDSALYLCASSLNRQNEKLFFGSGTQLSVL.

The CDR3 protein is CASSYPRARTELNTEAFF. DNA for the CDR3: TGTGCCAGCAGTTACCCCCGCGCCAGGACAGAGTTGAACACTGAAGCTTTCTTT. The chain joins TRBV6-2 or TRBV6-3 to TRBJ1-1; tentative D call: TRBD1 (6 bases). The CDR3 extends over 18 amino acids. CDR1 MNHEY and CDR2 SVGEGT come from the germline V gene. V was cut by 2 bases and J by 0 bases, with 19 bases left in between.

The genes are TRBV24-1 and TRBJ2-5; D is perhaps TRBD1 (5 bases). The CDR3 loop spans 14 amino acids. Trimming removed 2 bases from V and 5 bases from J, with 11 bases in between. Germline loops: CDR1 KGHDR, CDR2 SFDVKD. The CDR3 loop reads CATSDSTELETQYF. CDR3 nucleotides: TGTGCCACCAGTGATTCGACAGAGTTGGAGACCCAGTACTTC.